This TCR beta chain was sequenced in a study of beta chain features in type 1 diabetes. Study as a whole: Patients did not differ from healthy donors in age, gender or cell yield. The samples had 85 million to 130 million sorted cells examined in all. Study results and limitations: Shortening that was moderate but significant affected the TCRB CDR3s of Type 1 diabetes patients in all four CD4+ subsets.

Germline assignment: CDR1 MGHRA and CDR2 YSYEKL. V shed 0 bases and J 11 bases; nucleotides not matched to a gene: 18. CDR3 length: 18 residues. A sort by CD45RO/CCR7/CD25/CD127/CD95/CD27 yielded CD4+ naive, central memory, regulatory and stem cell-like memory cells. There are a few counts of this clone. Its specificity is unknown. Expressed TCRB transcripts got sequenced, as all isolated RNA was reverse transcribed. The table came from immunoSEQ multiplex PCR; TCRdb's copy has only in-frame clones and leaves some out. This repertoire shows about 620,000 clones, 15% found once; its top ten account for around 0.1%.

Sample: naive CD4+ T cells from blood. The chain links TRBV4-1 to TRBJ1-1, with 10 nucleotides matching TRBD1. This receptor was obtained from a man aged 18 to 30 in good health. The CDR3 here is CASSQERSGTGVSGLAFF. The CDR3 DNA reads TGCGCCAGCAGCCAAGAGAGGTCGGGGACAGGGGTCTCCGGCCTCGCTTTCTTT.